Presented here are 18 T cell receptor beta chains from one specimen sequenced in a study of vaccination and CD4 T cells after COVID-19. An Oncomine TCR Beta short-read assay was used to sequence the DNA from cultured CD4+ T cells. TCRdb re-called the PCR reads with MiXCR, one entry per CDR3 protein. The sample holds 11,000 to 15,000 distinct CDR3 sequences, 20% to 25% seen once. Antigen specificity for these receptors is unknown. Treatment denoted: 10-day PBMC culture with coronavirus spike peptide pools or control peptides (ViraFEST assay). The material sequenced was cultured CD4+ T cells from blood. The receptors here all came from a human donor with COVID-19.

The table lists this clonotype with a few counts. The chain uses TRBV2 and TRBJ1-1; D perhaps matches TRBD1 (5 bases). The ends were cut back, 7 bases at V and 6 bases at J, with 18 bases in the middle. The germline CDR1 and CDR2 sequences are SNHLY and FYNNEI. The CDR3 runs to 14 residues. The CDR3 DNA is TGTGCCAGCACCCTGTCCAGGGCCACGGCTGAAGCTTTCTTT. Translation: CASTLSRATAEAFF. The whole variable domain, remainder taken from reference TRBV2 and TRBJ1-1, is EPEVTQTPSHQVTQMGQEVILRCVPISNHLYFYWYRQILGQKVEFLVSFYNNEISEKSEIFDDQFSVERPDGSNFTLKIRSTKLEDSAMYFCASTLSRATAEAFFGQGTRLTVV.

This clonotype was observed a few times. The J gene is TRBJ2-3, the V gene TRBV19, with 8 bases lining up with TRBD1. The CDR3 totals 17 residues. Germline values: CDR1 LNHDA, CDR2 SQIVND (reference sequence). After removal of 3 bases from V and 4 bases from J, the junction contained 12 bases not matched to a gene. CDR3 nucleotides: TGTGCCAGTAGTATGCAAGTCGCACAGGGGGGCTCAGATACGCAGTATTTT. This encodes CASSMQVAQGGSDTQYF.

This clonotype is labeled medium-sized. The chain employs TRBV7-9 and TRBJ1-6, with D perhaps TRBD1 (5 bases). Germline values: CDR1 SEHNR, CDR2 FQNEAQ (reference sequence). The CDR3 covers 14 residues. V dropped 1 base and J dropped 7 bases, with 8 bases sitting between them. This CDR3 is CASSLVQGNSPLHF. The CDR3 nucleotides read TGTGCCAGCAGCTTAGTGCAGGGAAATTCACCCCTCCACTTT.

This sequence joins TRBV19 and TRBJ2-6; TRBD2 is a possible D gene (5 bases). Germline V gene sequence: CDR1 LNHDA, CDR2 SQIVND (reference sequence). The CDR3 consists of 17 residues. Trimming removed 4 bases from V and 0 bases from J, with 13 bases in between. CDR3 sequence: CASSNWWRPSGANVLTF. The CDR3, as DNA: TGTGCCAGTAGTAATTGGTGGAGGCCCTCTGGGGCCAACGTCCTGACTTTC.

The chain has TRBV20-1 and TRBJ1-1; D call uncertain. Germline CDR1 reads DFQATT; CDR2 reads SNEGSKA (reference sequence). The CDR3 runs 13 residues. The V end lost 2 bases, the J end lost 3 bases, and 10 bases lay between the germline ends. Here the CDR3 reads CSARRNVDTEAFF. Written as DNA, the CDR3 is TGCAGTGCTAGAAGGAACGTGGACACTGAAGCTTTCTTT.

V usage is TRBV6-5 and J usage is TRBJ2-7; no firm D call. CDR1 is MNHEY and CDR2 is SVGAGI in the germline V gene. V was cut by 2 bases and J by 2 bases, with 10 bases left in between. This CDR3 is built from 14 residues. CDR3 residues: CASSYDKPPYEQYF. CDR3 nucleotide sequence: TGTGCCAGCAGTTACGACAAGCCCCCCTACGAGCAGTACTTC.

This clonotype appeared a few times. The chain carries TRBV7-2 and TRBJ2-1; TRBD2 matches at 9 bases. Germline V gene lookup returns CDR1 SGHTA and CDR2 FQGNSA. J lost 1 base, V lost 5 bases, and 9 bases had no gene match. The CDR3 loop spans 17 amino acids. CDR3: CASSTGQAGGSYNEQFF. CDR3 DNA: TGTGCCAGCAGCACAGGACAAGCGGGGGGATCCTACAATGAGCAGTTCTTC. Based on the CDR3 plus reference TRBV7-2 and TRBJ2-1, the full variable domain is GAGVSQSPSNKVTEKGKDVELRCDPISGHTALYWYRQSLGQGLEFLIYFQGNSAPDKSGLPSDRFSAERTGGSVSTLTIQRTQQEDSAVYLCASSTGQAGGSYNEQFFGPGTRLTVL.

V is TRBV19 and J is TRBJ2-2; D is tentatively TRBD1 or TRBD2 (5 bases each). V was trimmed by 8 bases and J by 5 bases, leaving 18 bases between them. The V gene's germline CDR1 is LNHDA and CDR2 SQIVND (reference sequence). The CDR3 loop spans 15 amino acids. CDR3 nucleotides: TGTGCCAGTGACCGGGGCCCTCGACGAACCGGGGAGCTGTTTTTT. Protein sequence: CASDRGPRRTGELFF.

This clonotype is judged medium-sized (0.01 to 0.1%). The chain links TRBV6-1 to TRBJ1-1; D is undetermined. Germline V gene sequence: CDR1 MNHNS, CDR2 SASEGT. V lost 8 bases and J 7 bases, leaving 17 bases between the germline ends. The CDR3 is 13 residues long. In nucleotides, the CDR3 is TGTGCCAGCCGCCCAATATTAAGGCTTGAAGCTTTCTTT. Translated, it gives CASRPILRLEAFF.

The gene calls are TRBV6-1 and TRBJ1-5; TRBD1 is a possible D gene (5 bases). This CDR3 contains 17 residues. Trimming took 6 bases from V and 2 from J, leaving 20 bases between them. CDR1 is MNHNS and CDR2 is SASEGT in the germline V gene. The CDR3 DNA sequence: TGTGCCAGCAGCGATAGAGGGCGGGGGGGTGGCAATCAGCCCCAGCATTTT. Translated, it gives CASSDRGRGGGNQPQHF.

CDR3 sequence reads: CASLPGRATLEETQYF. For the CDR3, the DNA is TGTGCCAGCCTACCGGGCAGGGCGACCTTAGAAGAGACCCAGTACTTC. The chain uses TRBV11-3 and TRBJ2-5, with a weak D call TRBD1 (5 bases). Germline V CDR1 and CDR2: SGHNT, YENEEA. V dropped 8 bases and J dropped 3 bases, with 22 bases sitting between them. The CDR3 extends over 16 amino acids.

This clonotype was seen more than once but under ten times. The V gene is TRBV29-1, the J gene TRBJ1-1; the D gene is possibly TRBD1 (5 bases). The CDR3 contains 13 residues. From germline, CDR1 is SQVTM and CDR2 ANQGSEA. V was shortened by 4 bases and J by 5 bases, with 14 bases between the two germline ends. The CDR3 loop reads CSVARGRGTEAFF. CDR3 DNA sequence: TGCAGCGTTGCGAGGGGTAGAGGGACTGAAGCTTTCTTT.

The J gene is TRBJ1-1, the V gene TRBV7-9; the D is unclear. V shed 3 bases and J shed 1 base, with 12 bases lying between them. CDR3 length: 15 residues. Germline CDR1 reads SEHNR; CDR2 reads FQNEAQ (reference sequence). CDR3 sequence (DNA): TGTGCCAGCAGCTTGCCCCTCGGGCCGAACACTGAAGCTTTCTTT. It yields the protein CASSLPLGPNTEAFF. The variable domain in full, with the rest retrieved from reference TRBV7-9 and TRBJ1-1, is DTGVSQNPRHKITKRGQNVTFRCDPISEHNRLYWYRQTLGQGPEFLTYFQNEAQLEKSRLLSDRFSAERPKGSFSTLEIQRTEQGDSAMYLCASSLPLGPNTEAFFGQGTRLTVV.

Only a few counts were recorded for this clonotype. The gene calls are TRBV10-3 and TRBJ2-6, with 8 bases lining up with TRBD1. The CDR3 has 18 residues. With 6 bases clipped from V and 0 bases from J, the junction kept 10 bases outside the gene matches. Germline V lookup: CDR1 ENHRY, CDR2 SYGVKD. The chain's CDR3 is CAISGYPGQDSGANVLTF. In DNA, the CDR3 is TGTGCCATCAGCGGATATCCGGGACAGGACTCTGGGGCCAACGTCCTGACTTTC.

This rearrangement joins TRBV7-2 to TRBJ2-1, with 10 positions matching TRBD2. J was trimmed by 5 bases and V by 3 bases; bases with no gene match: 4. The germline CDR1 and CDR2 sequences are SGHTA and FQGNSA. The CDR3 is made up of 15 amino acids. The CDR3: CASSFSGGANNEQFF. CDR3 in DNA: TGTGCCAGCAGCTTCAGCGGGGGGGCCAACAATGAGCAGTTCTTC. Filled out from reference TRBV7-2 and TRBJ2-1, the complete variable domain reads GAGVSQSPSNKVTEKGKDVELRCDPISGHTALYWYRQSLGQGLEFLIYFQGNSAPDKSGLPSDRFSAERTGGSVSTLTIQRTQQEDSAVYLCASSFSGGANNEQFFGPGTRLTVL.

This chain connects TRBV9 to TRBJ2-7, with D hard to call. The CDR3 has 14 residues. Germline values: CDR1 SGDLS, CDR2 YYNGEE. The germline V and J ends were trimmed by 8 bases and 0 bases, with 15 bases remaining between them. Written as DNA, the CDR3 is TGTGCCAGTAATAGGGCCCCAAGCTCCTACGAGCAGTACTTC. Amino acids: CASNRAPSSYEQYF. The variable domain in full, with the rest retrieved from reference TRBV9 and TRBJ2-7, is DSGVTQTPKHLITATGQRVTLRCSPRSGDLSVYWYQQSLDQGLQFLIQYYNGEERAKGNILERFSAQQFPDLHSELNLSSLELGDSALYFCASNRAPSSYEQYFGPGTRLTVT.

This clonotype was seen a handful of times. This chain links TRBV6-2 or TRBV6-3 with TRBJ2-2; D may be TRBD1 or TRBD2 (5 bases each). Germline CDR1 MNHEY, CDR2 SVGEGT. V lost 0 bases, J lost 5 bases, and 16 bases lay in between. CDR3 size: 17 residues. CDR3 nucleotide sequence: TGTGCCAGCAGTTACTCGAGTAAGAGGGGCGCAACCGGGGAGCTGTTTTTT. This sequence encodes CASSYSSKRGATGELFF.

The gene calls are TRBV6-2 or TRBV6-3 and TRBJ2-7, with D perhaps matching TRBD1 (6 bases). V was shortened by 2 bases and J by 5 bases, with 16 bases between the two germline ends. This CDR3 has 15 residues. CDR1 is MNHEY, CDR2 SVGEGT, per germline. CDR3 in amino acids: CASSYPETGLHEQYF. CDR3 in DNA: TGTGCCAGCAGTTACCCGGAGACAGGTTTACACGAGCAGTACTTC.